This T cell receptor (beta chain) comes out of a study of shared clonotypes between healthy human individuals. Across the whole study: Used for every donor were three CD4 naive, three CD4 memory, two CD8 naive and one CD8 memory plate.

Study-level points and caveats: Large sequencing depth failed to make sorted-subset sequencing complete, rarefaction showed.

The CDR3 has 14 amino acids. Germline V CDR1 and CDR2: MNHEY, SMNVEV (reference sequence). Trimming pared 7 bases from V and 0 bases from J, leaving 12 bases between. This clone was seen a single time. Antigen specificity is unknown. Deep was the level at which the assay was run. Generated by immunoSEQ multiplex PCR, the TCRdb table keeps only in-frame clones and is missing some. In the table there are 550,000 to 650,000 clones, 95% to 97% of which are singletons. CD45RO-negative CD8 cells positively selected for CCR7 made up the naive population, which excluded terminally differentiated effector memory CD45RA+ cells. The donors, all of them Caucasian adults, lived in Nashville, Tennessee.

Sequences were obtained from naive CD8+ T cells sorted from blood. This receptor was taken from a woman under 40 in good health. The V and J genes are TRBV27 and TRBJ1-1; D unclear. The CDR3 sequence: CASMVAPLNTEAFF. CDR3 in DNA: TGTGCCAGCATGGTAGCGCCGCTGAACACTGAAGCTTTCTTT.